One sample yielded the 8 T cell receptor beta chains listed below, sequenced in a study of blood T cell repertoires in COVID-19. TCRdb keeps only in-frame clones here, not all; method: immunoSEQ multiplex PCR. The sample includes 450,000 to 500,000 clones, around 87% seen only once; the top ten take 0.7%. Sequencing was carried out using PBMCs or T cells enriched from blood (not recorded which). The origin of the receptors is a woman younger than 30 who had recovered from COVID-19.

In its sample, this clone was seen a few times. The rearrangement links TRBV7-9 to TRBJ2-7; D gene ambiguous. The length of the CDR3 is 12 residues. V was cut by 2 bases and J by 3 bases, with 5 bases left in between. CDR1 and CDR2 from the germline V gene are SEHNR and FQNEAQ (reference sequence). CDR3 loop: CASSLPGYEQYF. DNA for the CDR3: TGTGCCAGCAGCTTACCGGGCTACGAGCAGTACTTC.

The CDR3 here is CASSFRKTGDSPLHF. CDR3 coding DNA: TGTGCCAGCAGTTTCAGGAAGACAGGGGATTCACCCCTCCACTTT. The chain joins TRBV28 to TRBJ1-6, with 8 positions matching TRBD1. The CDR3 extends over 15 amino acids. CDR1 is MDHEN, CDR2 SYDVKM, per germline. Trimming at V came to 3 bases and at J to 8 bases, leaving 6 bases not matched to a gene.

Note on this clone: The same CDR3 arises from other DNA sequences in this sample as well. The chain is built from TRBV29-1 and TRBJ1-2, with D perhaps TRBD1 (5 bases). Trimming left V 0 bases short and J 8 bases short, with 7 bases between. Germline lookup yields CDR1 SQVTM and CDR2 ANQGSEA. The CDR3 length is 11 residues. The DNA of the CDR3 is TGCAGCGTTGAAGATCGGGGGGGCTACACCTTC. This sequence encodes CSVEDRGGYTF. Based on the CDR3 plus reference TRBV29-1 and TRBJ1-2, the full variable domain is SAVISQKPSRDICQRGTSLTIQCQVDSQVTMMFWYRQQPGQSLTLIATANQGSEATYESGFVIDKFPISRPNLTFSTLTVSNMSPEDSSIYLCSVEDRGGYTFGSGTRLTVV.

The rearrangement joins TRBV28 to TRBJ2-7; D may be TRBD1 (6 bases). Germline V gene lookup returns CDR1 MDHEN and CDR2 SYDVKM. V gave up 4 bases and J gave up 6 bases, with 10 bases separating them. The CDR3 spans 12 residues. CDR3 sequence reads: CASSWGRGEQYF. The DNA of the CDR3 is TGTGCCAGCAGTTGGGGCAGGGGCGAGCAGTACTTC.

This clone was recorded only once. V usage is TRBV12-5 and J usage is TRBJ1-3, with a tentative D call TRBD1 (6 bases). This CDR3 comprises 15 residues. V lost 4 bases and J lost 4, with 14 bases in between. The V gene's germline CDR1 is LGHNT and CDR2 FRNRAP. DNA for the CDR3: TGTGCTAGTGGTTCCGGCACAGGGTTAGGAAACACCATATATTTT. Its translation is CASGSGTGLGNTIYF.

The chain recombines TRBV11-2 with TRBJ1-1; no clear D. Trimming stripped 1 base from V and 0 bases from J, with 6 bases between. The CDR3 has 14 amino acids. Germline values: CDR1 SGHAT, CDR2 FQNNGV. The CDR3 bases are TGTGCCAGCAGCTTAGTGCGCATGAACACTGAAGCTTTCTTT. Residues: CASSLVRMNTEAFF.

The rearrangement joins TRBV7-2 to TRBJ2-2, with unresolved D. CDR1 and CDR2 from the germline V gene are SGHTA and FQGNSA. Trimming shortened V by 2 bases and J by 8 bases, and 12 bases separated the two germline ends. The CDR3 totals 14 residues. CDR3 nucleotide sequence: TGTGCCAGCAGCTTATTTAGGCTAGGAGGGGAGCTGTTTTTT. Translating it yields CASSLFRLGGELFF.

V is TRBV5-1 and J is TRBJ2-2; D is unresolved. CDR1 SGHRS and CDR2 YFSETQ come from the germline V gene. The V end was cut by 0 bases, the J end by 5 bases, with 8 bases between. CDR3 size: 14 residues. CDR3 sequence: CASSLGALTGELFF. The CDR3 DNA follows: TGCGCCAGCAGCTTGGGGGCGCTAACCGGGGAGCTGTTTTTT.